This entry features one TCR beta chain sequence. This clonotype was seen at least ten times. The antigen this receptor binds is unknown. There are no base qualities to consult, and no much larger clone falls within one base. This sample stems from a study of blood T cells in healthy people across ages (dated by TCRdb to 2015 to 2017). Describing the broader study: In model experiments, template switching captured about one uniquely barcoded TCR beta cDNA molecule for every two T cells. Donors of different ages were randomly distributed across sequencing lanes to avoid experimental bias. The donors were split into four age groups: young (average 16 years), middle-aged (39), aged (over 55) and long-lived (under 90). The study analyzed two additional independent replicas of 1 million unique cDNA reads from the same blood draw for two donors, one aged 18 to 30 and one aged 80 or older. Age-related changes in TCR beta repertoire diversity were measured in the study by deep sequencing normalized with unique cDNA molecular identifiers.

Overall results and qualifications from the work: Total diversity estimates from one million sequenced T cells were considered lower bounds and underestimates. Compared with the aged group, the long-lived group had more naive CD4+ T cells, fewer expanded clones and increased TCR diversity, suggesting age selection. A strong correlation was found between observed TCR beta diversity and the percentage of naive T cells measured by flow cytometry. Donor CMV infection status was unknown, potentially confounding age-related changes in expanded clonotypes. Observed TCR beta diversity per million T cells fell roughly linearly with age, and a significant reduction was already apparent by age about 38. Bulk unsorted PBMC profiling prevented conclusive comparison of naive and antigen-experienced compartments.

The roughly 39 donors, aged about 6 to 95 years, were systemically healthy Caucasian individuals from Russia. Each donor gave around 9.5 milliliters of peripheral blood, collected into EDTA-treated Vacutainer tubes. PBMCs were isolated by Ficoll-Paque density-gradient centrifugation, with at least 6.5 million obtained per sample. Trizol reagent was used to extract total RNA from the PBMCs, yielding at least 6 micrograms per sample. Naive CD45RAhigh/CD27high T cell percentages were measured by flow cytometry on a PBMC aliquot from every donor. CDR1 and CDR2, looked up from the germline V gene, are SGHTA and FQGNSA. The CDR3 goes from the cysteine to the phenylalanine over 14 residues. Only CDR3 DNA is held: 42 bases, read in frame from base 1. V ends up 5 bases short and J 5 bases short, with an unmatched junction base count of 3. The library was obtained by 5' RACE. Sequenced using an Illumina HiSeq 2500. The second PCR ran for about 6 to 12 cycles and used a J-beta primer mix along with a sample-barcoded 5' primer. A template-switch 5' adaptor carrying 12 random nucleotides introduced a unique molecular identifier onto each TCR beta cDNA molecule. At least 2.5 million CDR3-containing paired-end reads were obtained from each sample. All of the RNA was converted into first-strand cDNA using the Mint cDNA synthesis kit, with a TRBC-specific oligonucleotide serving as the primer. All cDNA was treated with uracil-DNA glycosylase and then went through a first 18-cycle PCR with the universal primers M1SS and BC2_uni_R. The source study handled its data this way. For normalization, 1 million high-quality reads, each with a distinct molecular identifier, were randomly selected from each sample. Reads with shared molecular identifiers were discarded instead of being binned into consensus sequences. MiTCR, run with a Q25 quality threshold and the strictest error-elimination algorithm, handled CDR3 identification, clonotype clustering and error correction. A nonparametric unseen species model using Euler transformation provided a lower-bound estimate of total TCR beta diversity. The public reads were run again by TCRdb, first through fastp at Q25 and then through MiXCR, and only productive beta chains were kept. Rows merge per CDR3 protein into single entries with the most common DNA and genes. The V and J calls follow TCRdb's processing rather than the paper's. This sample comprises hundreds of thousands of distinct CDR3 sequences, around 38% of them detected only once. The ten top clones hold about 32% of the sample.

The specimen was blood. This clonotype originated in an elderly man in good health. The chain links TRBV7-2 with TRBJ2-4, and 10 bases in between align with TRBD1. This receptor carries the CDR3 CASSRDRGQNIQYF. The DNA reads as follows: TGTGCCAGCAGCCGGGACAGGGGACAAAACATTCAGTACTTC.